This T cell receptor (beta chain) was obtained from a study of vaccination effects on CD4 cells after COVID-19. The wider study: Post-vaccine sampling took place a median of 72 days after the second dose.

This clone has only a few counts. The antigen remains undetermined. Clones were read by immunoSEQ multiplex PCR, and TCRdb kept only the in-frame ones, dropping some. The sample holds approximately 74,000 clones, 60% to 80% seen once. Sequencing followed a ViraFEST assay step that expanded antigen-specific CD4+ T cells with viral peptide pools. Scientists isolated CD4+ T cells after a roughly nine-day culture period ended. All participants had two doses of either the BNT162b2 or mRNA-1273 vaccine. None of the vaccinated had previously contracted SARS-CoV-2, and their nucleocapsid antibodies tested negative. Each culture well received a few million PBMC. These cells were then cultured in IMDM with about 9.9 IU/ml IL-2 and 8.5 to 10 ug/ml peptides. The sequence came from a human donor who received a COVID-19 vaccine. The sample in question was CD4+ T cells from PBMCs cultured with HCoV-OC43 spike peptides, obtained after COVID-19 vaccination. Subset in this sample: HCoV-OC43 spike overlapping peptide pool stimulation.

CDR3 coding DNA: TGCGCCAGCAGCTACTTAGCGGGGGCCTACAATGAGCAGTTCTTC. Its protein product is CASSYLAGAYNEQFF. This chain joins TRBV5-1 and TRBJ2-1, with 9 bases matching TRBD2. V was pared by 3 bases and J by 2 bases, with 3 bases of the junction left unmatched. This CDR3 spans 15 amino acids. The germline gives CDR1 SGHRS, CDR2 YFSETQ.